These 21 T cell receptor beta chains originate from one sample sequenced in a study of blood T cell repertoires in COVID-19. The data were produced by immunoSEQ multiplex PCR, yet TCRdb's version contains in-frame clones alone and is incomplete. The sample contains approximately 30,000 clones, roughly 76% of which appear only once. The sample was peripheral blood. All receptors come from a man aged 65 to 79 with acute or convalescent COVID-19.

The chain carries TRBV27 and TRBJ1-1, with 8 bases lining up with TRBD1. The CDR3 is made up of 14 amino acids. The ends lost 7 bases at V and 6 bases at J; junction bases unmatched: 10. CDR1 and CDR2 (germline): MNHEY, SMNVEV (reference sequence). CDR3 protein: CASKGQEDIAEAFF. The CDR3 region has the DNA TGTGCCAGCAAGGGACAGGAGGACATCGCTGAAGCTTTCTTT.

J is TRBJ2-1 and V is TRBV5-1, with 12 positions matching TRBD2. This CDR3 has 17 residues. The germline CDR1 and CDR2 sequences are SGHRS and YFSETQ. The V segment lost 5 bases and the J segment 6 bases; nucleotides outside the gene matches: 12. The DNA for the CDR3 is TGCGCCAGCAGAATCTCTCTAGCGGGAGGGCCTGTCAATGAGCAGTTCTTC. Translation: CASRISLAGGPVNEQFF.

Here the CDR3 reads CASSPGTSGRNEQFF. The CDR3 nucleotides are TGTGCCAGCTCCCCTGGGACTAGCGGGAGAAATGAGCAGTTCTTC. The rearrangement links TRBV18 to TRBJ2-1; 14 bases fit TRBD2. The CDR3 runs 15 residues. Per germline, CDR1 KGHSH and CDR2 LQKENI. Losses at the gene ends were 6 bases for V and 7 bases for J; bases not matched to a gene: 5.

This clone has just one count. The CDR3 coding sequence is TGTGCCAGCTCACCACCACCGGAGACTGGCTACACCTTC. This codes for CASSPPPETGYTF. The chain uses TRBV18 and TRBJ1-2, with D unresolved. Trimming took 0 bases from V and 7 from J, leaving 9 bases between them. The V gene's germline CDR1 is KGHSH and CDR2 LQKENI. There are 13 residues in the CDR3.

The gene calls are TRBV3-1 (or the pseudogene TRBV3-2) and TRBJ2-1; D uncertain. The V gene's germline CDR1 is LGHDT and CDR2 YNNKEL (reference sequence). V was pared by 2 bases and J by 1 base, with 15 bases between. The CDR3 has 17 residues. CDR3 bases: TGTGCCAGCAGCCAACGGGTATCGGCTATTTCCTACAATGAGCAGTTCTTC. Protein sequence: CASSQRVSAISYNEQFF.

The V gene is TRBV14, the J gene TRBJ1-3; no definite D call. V was trimmed by 1 base and J by 3 bases, leaving 7 bases between them. This CDR3 has 14 amino acids. Germline V gene lookup returns CDR1 SGHDN and CDR2 FVKESK. The CDR3 loop reads CASSQATGGNTIYF. CDR3 nucleotides: TGTGCCAGCAGCCAAGCCACGGGTGGAAACACCATATATTTT. The whole variable domain, filled in from reference TRBV14 and TRBJ1-3, reads EAGVTQFPSHSVIEKGQTVTLRCDPISGHDNLYWYRRVMGKEIKFLLHFVKESKQDESGMPNNRFLAERTGGTYSTLKVQPAELEDSGVYFCASSQATGGNTIYFGEGSWLTVV.

This clone has only one observation. This chain joins TRBV10-2 and TRBJ1-5; D not resolved. Germline loops: CDR1 WSHSY, CDR2 SAAADI. The V gene lost 0 bases and the J gene lost 0 bases, with 3 bases spanning the gap. The CDR3 length is 14 residues. CDR3 protein: CASSESGSNQPQHF. As DNA, the CDR3 is TGCGCCAGCAGTGAGTCCGGTAGCAATCAGCCCCAGCATTTT.

The rearrangement uses TRBV18 and TRBJ2-5; no clear D gene. V was clipped by 0 bases and J by 1 base, with 9 bases between them. The CDR3 length is 15 residues. CDR1 is KGHSH, CDR2 LQKENI, per germline. CDR3 DNA: TGTGCCAGCTCACCACCGAGCGAGGCCCAAGAGACCCAGTACTTC. It specifies CASSPPSEAQETQYF.

This clone was recorded a few times. V usage is TRBV28 and J usage is TRBJ2-2, with 10 bases identical to TRBD2. Germline lookup yields CDR1 MDHEN and CDR2 SYDVKM. The CDR3 spans 16 residues. After removal of 4 bases from V and 6 bases from J, the junction contained 8 bases not matched to a gene. CDR3 loop: CASSSSGTSAAGELFF. CDR3 bases: TGTGCCAGCAGTTCCTCCGGGACTAGCGCGGCCGGGGAGCTGTTTTTT.

V gene TRBV7-2 combines with J gene TRBJ2-7, with 7 bases fitting TRBD2. With V trimmed by 1 base and J by 3 bases, 6 bases remained unmatched. Germline V gene lookup returns CDR1 SGHTA and CDR2 FQGNSA. This CDR3 spans 15 amino acids. The DNA of the CDR3 is TGTGCCAGCAGCTTAGGGGGGGGAAGAAGCTACGAGCAGTACTTC. The encoded protein is CASSLGGGRSYEQYF.

The chain couples TRBV23-1 to TRBJ2-5, with 10 bases lining up with TRBD1. TRBV23-1 is classed as an ORF, of uncertain function. V was clipped by 1 base and J by 5 bases; unmatched bases: 4. This CDR3 comprises 15 residues. The CDR3 DNA reads as TGCGCCAGCAGTCAATTTCAGGGACAGGGGGAGACCCAGTACTTC. It encodes CASSQFQGQGETQYF.

A few counts support this clone. The V and J genes are TRBV19 and TRBJ1-2, with 7 bases that match TRBD1. Germline CDR1 LNHDA, CDR2 SQIVND (reference sequence). J gave up 5 bases and V 6 bases, and 9 bases lay outside the gene matches. The CDR3 spans 14 residues. The CDR3 DNA follows: TGTGCCAGTAGGAATCGAGACAGGGCGTATGGCTACACCTTC. Its protein product is CASRNRDRAYGYTF.

This CDR3 is CASRSSGKETQYF. Written as DNA, the CDR3 is TGTGCCAGCAGATCTAGCGGGAAAGAGACCCAGTACTTC. The chain has TRBV12-3 or TRBV12-4 and TRBJ2-5; 9 bases are shared with TRBD2. This CDR3 comprises 13 residues. Germline trimming cut 6 bases from V and 3 bases from J; bases unmatched to any gene: 2.

The chain combines TRBV28 with TRBJ1-1; D possibly corresponds to TRBD1 (6 bases). CDR1 and CDR2 (germline): MDHEN, SYDVKM. The CDR3 runs to 13 residues. V lost 9 bases and J 9 bases, leaving 20 bases between the germline ends. As DNA, the CDR3 is TGTGCCAGTTCACAATCGGGGGGCATAAAAGCTTTCTTT. Encoded protein: CASSQSGGIKAFF. Full variable domain (missing parts from reference TRBV28 and TRBJ1-1): DVKVTQSSRYLVKRTGEKVFLECVQDMDHENMFWYRQDPGLGLRLIYFSYDVKMKEKGDIPEGYSVSREKKERFSLILESASTNQTSMYLCASSQSGGIKAFFGQGTRLTVV.

The sample holds a few counts of this clone. The chain employs TRBV27 and TRBJ1-5; D unresolved. The CDR3 runs 14 residues. Per the germline V gene, CDR1 is MNHEY and CDR2 is SMNVEV (reference sequence). V lost 1 base and J lost 7, with 11 bases in between. CDR3 sequence: CASSLYEGLQPQHF. DNA for the CDR3: TGTGCCAGCAGTTTATACGAGGGTCTCCAGCCCCAGCATTTT.

This chain links TRBV7-2 with TRBJ2-5; 12 bases map to TRBD2. Trimming took 3 bases from V and 5 from J; bases not matched to a gene: 4. The CDR3 is 15 amino acids. Per germline, CDR1 SGHTA and CDR2 FQGNSA. The chain's CDR3 is CASSFPSGRGETQYF. The CDR3, as DNA: TGTGCCAGCAGCTTCCCTAGCGGGAGGGGTGAGACCCAGTACTTC.

The genes are TRBV6-5 and TRBJ1-5; TRBD1 agrees at 7 bases. Germline values: CDR1 MNHEY, CDR2 SVGAGI. The CDR3 is 14 amino acids. The junction had 3 bases not matched to a gene; V was cut back by 3 bases and J by 4 bases. The CDR3: CASSYGTANQPQHF. In DNA form, the CDR3 reads TGTGCCAGCAGTTATGGGACAGCTAATCAGCCCCAGCATTTT.

This rearrangement joins TRBV21-1 to TRBJ1-6; TRBD1, the D gene given by the table, was not confirmed from the DNA. TRBV21-1 is noted as a pseudogene. CDR3 length: 16 residues. The CDR3: CASSKLLDRVGSPLHF. CDR3 nucleotides: TGTGCCAGCAGCAAGCTACTGGACAGGGTAGGCTCACCCCTCCACTTT.

This clone was recorded a few times. This rearrangement joins TRBV6-5 to TRBJ2-7, with a possible D match to TRBD2 (7 bases). The CDR3 contains 15 residues. Trimming pared 6 bases from V and 0 bases from J, leaving 15 bases between. Germline CDR1 and CDR2: MNHEY and SVGAGI. The CDR3 DNA reads as TGTGCCAGCAGCTCCAGCGGGACACACTCCTACGAGCAGTACTTC. Protein: CASSSSGTHSYEQYF.

The rearrangement joins TRBV4-1 to TRBJ2-1; D not resolved. The germline V gene encodes CDR1 MGHRA and CDR2 YSYEKL. The CDR3 is 15 residues long. The V and J ends lost 1 base and 3 bases respectively, with 10 bases between them. Here the CDR3 DNA reads TGCGCCAGCAGCCAAGCAAGCGAAAACTACAATGAGCAGTTCTTC. It codes for CASSQASENYNEQFF.

The genes are TRBV7-2 and TRBJ2-3; 9 positions agree with TRBD1. CDR3 length: 16 residues. Germline CDR1 reads SGHTA; CDR2 reads FQGNSA. After removal of 5 bases from V and 4 bases from J, the junction contained 10 bases not matched to a gene. The CDR3 DNA sequence: TGTGCCAGCAGCGCCAGAGACAGGGGGATGGCAGATACGCAGTATTTT. This translates into CASSARDRGMADTQYF.